This T cell receptor (beta chain) was found in a study of shared clonotypes between healthy human individuals. As concerns this clone: Its cognate antigen is unknown.

Study conclusions and caveats: The donor pool, a small one, limited the genetic and exposure-history diversity represented.

Profiled with immunoSEQ multiplex PCR; TCRdb holds only in-frame clones, not every one. The repertoire holds around 1.1 million clones, with approximately 80% as singletons. This CDR3 has 16 amino acids. V lost 0 bases, J lost 4 bases, and 5 bases stayed unmatched. CDR1 is MNHNY, CDR2 SVGAGI, per germline (reference sequence). The sample was memory CD4+ T cells from PBMCs. Subset here: CD45RA-negative fraction. The clonotype comes from a man aged 18 to 30 in good health. Some clones in this sample may be carry-over from other donors' samples. The chain recombines TRBV6-6 with TRBJ2-2; TRBD1 aligns across 7 bases. The CDR3: CASSYSYRGATGELFF. CDR3 nucleotide sequence: TGTGCCAGCAGTTACTCGTACAGGGGTGCCACCGGGGAGCTGTTTTTT.